This T cell receptor (beta chain) was recovered during a study of shared clonotypes between healthy human individuals. Original processing notes: ImmunoSEQ supplied junction-only sequences lacking quality scores, so filtering was different. Libraries were prepared by immunoSEQ multiplex PCR; TCRdb keeps only in-frame clonotypes and omits some of them. The V and J calls and clone size come from that table; D and trimming were worked out from the DNA. The table shows more than 550,000 clones, with 92% occurring only once. As for this clone: The antigen is undetermined.

General study results and limits: How much donors shared clonotypes was expected to be affected by sequencing depth. Naive subsets generally exceeded memory subsets in estimated richness. For sorted subsets, rarefaction showed incomplete sequencing despite large depth.

Naive CD8 cells were CD45RO-negative, positively selected for CCR7, excluding terminally differentiated effector memory CD45RA+ cells. Sequenced material: naive CD8+ T cells sorted from blood. The receptor's source is a man aged 25 to 40 in good health.

The CDR3 bases are TGTGCCAGCAGTTTAGGACTAGCGGGAGTCGAGCAGTACTTC. It is translated as CASSLGLAGVEQYF. The J gene is TRBJ2-7, the V gene TRBV28; 13 bases agree with TRBD2. Per germline, CDR1 MDHEN and CDR2 SYDVKM. CDR3 size: 14 residues. Trimming removed 2 bases from V and 6 bases from J; junction bases left unmatched: 1.